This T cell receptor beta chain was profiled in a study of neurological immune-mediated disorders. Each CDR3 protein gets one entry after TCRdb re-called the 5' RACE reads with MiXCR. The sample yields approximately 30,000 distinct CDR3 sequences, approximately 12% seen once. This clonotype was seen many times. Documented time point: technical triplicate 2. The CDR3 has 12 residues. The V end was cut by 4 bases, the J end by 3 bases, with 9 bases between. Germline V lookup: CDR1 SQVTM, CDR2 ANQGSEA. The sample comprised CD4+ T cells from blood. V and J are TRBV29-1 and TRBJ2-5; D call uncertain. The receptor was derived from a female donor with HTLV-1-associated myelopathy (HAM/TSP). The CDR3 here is CSVGPREETQYF. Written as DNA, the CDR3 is TGCAGCGTTGGCCCCCGGGAAGAGACCCAGTACTTC.